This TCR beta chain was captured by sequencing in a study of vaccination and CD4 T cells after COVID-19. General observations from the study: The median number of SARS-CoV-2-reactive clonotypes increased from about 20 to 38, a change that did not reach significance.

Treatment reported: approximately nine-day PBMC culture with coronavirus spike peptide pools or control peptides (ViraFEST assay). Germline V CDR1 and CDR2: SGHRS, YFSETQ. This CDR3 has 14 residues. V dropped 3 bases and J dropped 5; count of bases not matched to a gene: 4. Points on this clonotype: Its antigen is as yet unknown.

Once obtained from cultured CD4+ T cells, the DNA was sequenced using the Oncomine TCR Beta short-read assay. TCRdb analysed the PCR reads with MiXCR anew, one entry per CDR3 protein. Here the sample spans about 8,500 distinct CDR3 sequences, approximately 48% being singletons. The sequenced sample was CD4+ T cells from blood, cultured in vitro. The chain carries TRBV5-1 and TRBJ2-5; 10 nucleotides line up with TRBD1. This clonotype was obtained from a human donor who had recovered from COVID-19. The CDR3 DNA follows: TGCGCCAGCAGCTCGGGACAGGGGAGGGAGACCCAGTACTTC. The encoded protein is CASSSGQGRETQYF.